Listed here are 15 T cell receptor beta chains from one sample, sequenced in a study of control samples from healthy donors and cancer patients. Sequencing used immunoSEQ multiplex PCR; TCRdb keeps in-frame clones, though not all of them. The top ten hold just under 40% of the sample, which has tens of thousands of clones, more than 70% seen once. Source material: PBMCs. The receptors here all came from a middle-aged man with head and neck cancer.

V and J are TRBV5-1 and TRBJ2-7; no firm D call. Trimming stripped 2 bases from V and 2 bases from J, with 11 bases between. The CDR3 extends over 14 amino acids. Germline V lookup: CDR1 SGHRS, CDR2 YFSETQ. The DNA of the CDR3 is TGCGCCAGCAGCTTCGAGGCAGGACCCTACGAGCAGTACTTC. This codes for CASSFEAGPYEQYF.

This chain connects TRBV2 to TRBJ1-2, with TRBD1 matching over 8 bases. The CDR3 has 12 residues. CDR1 is SNHLY, CDR2 FYNNEI, per germline. V lost 3 bases to trimming and J lost 8 bases; unmatched junction nucleotides: 2. This chain's CDR3 is CASSENRGGYTF. CDR3 DNA sequence: TGTGCCAGCAGTGAGAACAGGGGGGGCTACACCTTC.

This clone was found once. The V and J genes are TRBV12-5 and TRBJ2-7, with 7 bases fitting TRBD1. The germline V gene encodes CDR1 LGHNT and CDR2 FRNRAP. This CDR3 comprises 18 residues. J was trimmed by 1 base and V by 2 bases; bases with no gene match: 14. CDR3 DNA sequence: TGTGCTAGTGGTTTGAATCACAGGGGTTTGGTCAGGTCCTACGAGCAGTACTTC. It encodes CASGLNHRGLVRSYEQYF.

This chain links TRBV6-5 with TRBJ2-5; 12 nucleotides agree with TRBD2. Unmatched junction bases numbered 1, after V lost 6 bases and J lost 5 bases. Germline V gene lookup returns CDR1 MNHEY and CDR2 SVGAGI. The CDR3 contains 13 residues. This chain's CDR3 is CASRTSGRETQYF. CDR3 DNA: TGTGCCAGCAGAACTAGCGGGAGGGAGACCCAGTACTTC.

The J gene is TRBJ2-2, the V gene TRBV5-1; 7 nucleotides line up with TRBD1. V trimming: 4 bases; J trimming: 0 bases; junction bases outside the gene matches: 6. CDR1 and CDR2 from the germline V gene are SGHRS and YFSETQ. CDR3 size: 16 residues. The CDR3: CASSHQDRPNTGELFF. CDR3 sequence (DNA): TGCGCCAGCAGCCATCAGGACAGGCCGAACACCGGGGAGCTGTTTTTT.

J is TRBJ2-4 and V is TRBV7-9, with 7 bases that match TRBD1. Germline V gives CDR1 SEHNR, CDR2 FQNEAQ (reference sequence). With 8 bases clipped from V and 2 bases from J, the junction kept 9 bases outside the gene matches. The CDR3 has 15 residues. For the CDR3, the DNA is TGTGCCAGCGGTACAGGGGATAATCCCAAAAACATTCAGTACTTC. Protein: CASGTGDNPKNIQYF.

CDR3 DNA sequence: TGTGCCAGCAGCTTTGGGACAGAGAATTCACCCCTCCACTTT. This codes for CASSFGTENSPLHF. The chain has TRBV7-9 and TRBJ1-6, with 7 bases fitting TRBD1. The CDR3 totals 14 residues. Germline trimming cut 3 bases from V and 7 bases from J; bases unmatched to any gene: 3. Germline V CDR1 and CDR2: SEHNR, FQNEAQ (reference sequence).

The V and J genes are TRBV7-9 and TRBJ1-2, with 7 positions matching TRBD1. The V gene end was trimmed by 5 bases and the J gene end by 6 bases; junction bases not matched to a gene: 9. Germline loops: CDR1 SEHNR, CDR2 FQNEAQ (reference sequence). The CDR3 covers 14 residues. CDR3 in amino acids: CASSQPDRADGYTF. CDR3 nucleotides: TGTGCCAGCAGCCAACCAGACAGGGCGGATGGCTACACCTTC.

The genes are TRBV5-4 and TRBJ2-3; D perhaps matches TRBD2 (7 bases). CDR3 length equals 15 residues. V was trimmed by 2 bases and J by 0 bases, leaving 10 bases between them. The germline V gene has CDR1 SGHNT and CDR2 YYREEE (reference sequence). CDR3 sequence (DNA): TGTGCCAGCAGCTTCGGGGGGCCGAGCACAGATACGCAGTATTTT. This translates into CASSFGGPSTDTQYF.

The rearrangement joins TRBV28 to TRBJ2-5; 9 positions agree with TRBD1. The CDR3 covers 15 residues. V lost 3 bases and J lost 2; bases outside the gene matches: 4. Germline V gives CDR1 MDHEN, CDR2 SYDVKM. The CDR3 nucleotides are TGTGCCAGCAGTTTTCGTGGGACAGGGCAAGAGACCCAGTACTTC. This sequence encodes CASSFRGTGQETQYF. Variable domain in full (rest from reference TRBV28 and TRBJ2-5): DVKVTQSSRYLVKRTGEKVFLECVQDMDHENMFWYRQDPGLGLRLIYFSYDVKMKEKGDIPEGYSVSREKKERFSLILESASTNQTSMYLCASSFRGTGQETQYFGPGTRLLVL.

This chain uses TRBV7-9 with TRBJ2-5; D unresolved. Germline values: CDR1 SEHNR, CDR2 FQNEAQ (reference sequence). V was cut by 2 bases and J by 3 bases, with 1 base left in between. This CDR3 comprises 11 residues. This CDR3 reads CASSLKETQYF. The CDR3 DNA follows: TGTGCCAGCAGCTTAAAAGAGACCCAGTACTTC.

The rearrangement uses TRBV29-1 and TRBJ2-1; 10 bases are shared with TRBD2. CDR1 and CDR2 from the germline V gene are SQVTM and ANQGSEA. The trim removed 4 bases at V and 4 bases at J, leaving 10 bases unmatched. This CDR3 spans 16 amino acids. CDR3 sequence reads: CSVVGRPSGGYNEQFF. The DNA for the CDR3 is TGCAGCGTTGTGGGGAGGCCTAGCGGGGGATACAATGAGCAGTTCTTC.

This clone showed up just once. The gene calls are TRBV7-2 and TRBJ2-3; 7 bases fit TRBD2. V gave up 3 bases and J gave up 4 bases; unmatched junction bases: 4. Germline lookup yields CDR1 SGHTA and CDR2 FQGNSA. This CDR3 has 14 residues. The CDR3 DNA is TGTGCCAGCAGCTTGAAGCGGGGAGCAGATACGCAGTATTTT. It specifies CASSLKRGADTQYF.

The V call is TRBV12-5, the J call TRBJ2-5, with no clear D. Per germline, CDR1 LGHNT and CDR2 FRNRAP. V gave up 0 bases and J gave up 2 bases, with 13 bases separating them. The CDR3 loop spans 16 amino acids. The CDR3 reads CASGLVLMGKQETQYF. The DNA of the CDR3 is TGTGCTAGTGGTTTGGTACTCATGGGGAAGCAAGAGACCCAGTACTTC.

Turning to this clone: One end of the junction is discordant with germline, which a read error may explain. This chain connects TRBV5-6 to TRBJ2-2; TRBD2 matches 13 bases. Germline V gives CDR1 SGHDT, CDR2 YYEEEE. This CDR3 has 16 amino acids. The CDR3 DNA reads TGTGCCAGCAGTTTGGGACTAGCGGGGAGGAGCGGGGAGCTGTTTTTT. This translates into CASSLGLAGRSGELFF.